This T cell receptor beta chain derives from a study of T cells after yellow fever vaccination. Overall study results and limits: Sorted repertoires could include abundant contaminating clonotypes from bulk cells. Boosting was followed by the reappearance of most primary-vaccination clones (just under 97% CD4, around 91% CD8). A small share of clonotypes appeared in both CD4 and CD8 compartments.

A process of 5'RACE template switching, which added a universal primer site and UMIs, was used to make TCR cDNA. TCRdb re-analysed the 5' RACE reads in MiXCR, keeping a single row per CDR3 protein. The sample gives approximately 170,000 distinct CDR3 sequences, 8% to 13% of which show up once; 35% to 45% is in the top ten. The J segment lost 4 bases and the V segment lost 2 bases, leaving 7 bases of the junction unmatched. This CDR3 contains 16 residues. Looked up from germline, CDR1 is MNHNS and CDR2 is SASEGT. This clonotype was detected only a few times. The target antigen is unknown. The chain recombines TRBV6-1 with TRBJ2-1; 8 bases match TRBD2. This clonotype was sampled from a man aged 18 to 35 who received the YFV17D yellow fever vaccine. The material was CD8+ T cells sorted from PBMCs, obtained 15 days after the yellow fever booster vaccination. The CDR3 nucleotides read TGTGCCAGCAGTGAAAGGCGGGGGGCATTTTACAATGAGCAGTTCTTC. Translation gives CASSERRGAFYNEQFF.